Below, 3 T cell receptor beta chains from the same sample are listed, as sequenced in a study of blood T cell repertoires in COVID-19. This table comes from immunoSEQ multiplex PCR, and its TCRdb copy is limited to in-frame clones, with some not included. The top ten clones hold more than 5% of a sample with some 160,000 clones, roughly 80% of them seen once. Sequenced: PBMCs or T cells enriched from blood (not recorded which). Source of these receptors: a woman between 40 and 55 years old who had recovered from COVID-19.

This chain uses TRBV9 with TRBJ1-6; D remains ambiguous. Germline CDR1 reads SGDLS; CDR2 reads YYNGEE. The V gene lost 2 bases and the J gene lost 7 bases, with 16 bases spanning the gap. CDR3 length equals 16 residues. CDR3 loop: CASSVAPGAPNSPLHF. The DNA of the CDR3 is TGTGCCAGCAGCGTGGCCCCGGGAGCGCCAAATTCACCCCTCCACTTT.

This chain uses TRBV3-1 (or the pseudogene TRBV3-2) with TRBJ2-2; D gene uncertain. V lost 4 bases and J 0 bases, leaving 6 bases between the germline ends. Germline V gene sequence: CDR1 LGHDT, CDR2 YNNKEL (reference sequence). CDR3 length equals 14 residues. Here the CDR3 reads CASSRQSNTGELFF. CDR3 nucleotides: TGTGCCAGCAGCCGCCAGTCGAACACCGGGGAGCTGTTTTTT.

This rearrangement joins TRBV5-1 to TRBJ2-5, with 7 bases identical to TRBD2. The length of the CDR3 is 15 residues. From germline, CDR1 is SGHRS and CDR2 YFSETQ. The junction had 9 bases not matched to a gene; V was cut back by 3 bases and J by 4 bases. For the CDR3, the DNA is TGCGCCAGCAGCTCCGGGGCCCCGGGGGGAGAGACCCAGTACTTC. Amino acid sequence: CASSSGAPGGETQYF.